These T cell receptor beta chains were read from a single sample in a study of T cells after yellow fever vaccination. TCRdb reprocessed the 5' RACE reads via MiXCR and lists one record per CDR3 protein. The repertoire has 280,000 or so distinct CDR3 sequences, 7.5% to 9% of them found once; the top ten carry approximately 3.5%. This sample comprised CD4+ T cells sorted from PBMCs, obtained 5 days after the yellow fever booster vaccination. The receptors stem from a man aged 18 to 29 who received the YFV17D yellow fever vaccine. The CDR3 runs from the conserved cysteine through the conserved F or W.

TRBV27	TRBJ2-1	CASSSLAGGYNEQFF
TRBV11-1	TRBJ1-1	CASSFQENTEAFF
TRBV15	TRBJ1-3	CATSLGLGNTIYF
TRBV15	TRBJ2-2	CATSRDRFFTGELFF
TRBV20-1	TRBJ1-1	CSARVRTEAFF
TRBV11-2	TRBJ2-1	CASSLVIRHPKGEQFF
TRBV19	TRBJ1-5	CASKDLLLNQPQHF
TRBV7-2	TRBJ2-3	CASSLEGLRGQYF
TRBV6-5	TRBJ2-1	CASSAKRGYYNEQFF
TRBV6-1	TRBJ2-1	CASSERPRDEQFF
TRBV20-1	TRBJ2-5	CSAREGLTQETQYF
TRBV10-3	TRBJ2-5	CAIRALTEEEETQYF
TRBV4-2	TRBJ1-5	CASSQRRGEGINQPQHF
TRBV5-6	TRBJ1-4	CASSLWAATNEKLFF
TRBV4-1	TRBJ1-1	CASSQEGQGFVMNTEAFF
TRBV7-9	TRBJ1-1	CASSFFRMNTEAFF
TRBV5-4	TRBJ1-2	CASFRVDGNYGYTF
TRBV7-9	TRBJ2-7	CASSLAGLFERGEQYF
TRBV4-3	TRBJ1-3	CASSQDLGARGNTIYF
TRBV5-1	TRBJ2-1	CASSVTSVREQFF
TRBV7-2	TRBJ2-5	CASSLKRALGETQYF
TRBV3-2	TRBJ1-1	CASSQDPGTSTEAFF